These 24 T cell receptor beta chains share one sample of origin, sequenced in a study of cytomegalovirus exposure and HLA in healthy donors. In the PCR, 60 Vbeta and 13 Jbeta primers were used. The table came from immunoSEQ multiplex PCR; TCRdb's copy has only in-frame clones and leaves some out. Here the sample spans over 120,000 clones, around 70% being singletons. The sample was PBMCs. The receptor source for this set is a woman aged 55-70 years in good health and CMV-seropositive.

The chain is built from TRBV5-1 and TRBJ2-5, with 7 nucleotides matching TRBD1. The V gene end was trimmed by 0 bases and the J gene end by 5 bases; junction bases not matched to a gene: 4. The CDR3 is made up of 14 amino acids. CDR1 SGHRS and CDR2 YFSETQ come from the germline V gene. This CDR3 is CASSLEGGVETQYF. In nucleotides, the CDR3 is TGCGCCAGCAGCTTGGAAGGGGGCGTGGAGACCCAGTACTTC.

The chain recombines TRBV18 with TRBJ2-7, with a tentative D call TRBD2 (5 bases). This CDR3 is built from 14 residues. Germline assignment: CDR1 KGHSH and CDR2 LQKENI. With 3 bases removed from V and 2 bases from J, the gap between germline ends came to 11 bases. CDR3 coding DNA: TGTGCCAGCTCACCGGGAGCGGACCCCTACGAGCAGTACTTC. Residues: CASSPGADPYEQYF.

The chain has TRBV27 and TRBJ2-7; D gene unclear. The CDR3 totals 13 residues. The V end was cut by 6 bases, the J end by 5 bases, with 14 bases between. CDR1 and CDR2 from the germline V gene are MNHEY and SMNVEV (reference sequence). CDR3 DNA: TGTGCCAGCAGGCCGGCAGGTTTAAACGAGCAGTACTTC. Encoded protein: CASRPAGLNEQYF.

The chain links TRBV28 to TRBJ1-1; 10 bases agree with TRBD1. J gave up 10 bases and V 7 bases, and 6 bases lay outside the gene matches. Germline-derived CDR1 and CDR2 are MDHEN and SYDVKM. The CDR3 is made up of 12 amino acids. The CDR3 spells CASIPGTGVAFF. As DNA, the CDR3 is TGTGCCAGCATCCCCGGGACAGGGGTAGCTTTCTTT. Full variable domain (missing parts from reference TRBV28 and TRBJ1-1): DVKVTQSSRYLVKRTGEKVFLECVQDMDHENMFWYRQDPGLGLRLIYFSYDVKMKEKGDIPEGYSVSREKKERFSLILESASTNQTSMYLCASIPGTGVAFFGQGTRLTVV.

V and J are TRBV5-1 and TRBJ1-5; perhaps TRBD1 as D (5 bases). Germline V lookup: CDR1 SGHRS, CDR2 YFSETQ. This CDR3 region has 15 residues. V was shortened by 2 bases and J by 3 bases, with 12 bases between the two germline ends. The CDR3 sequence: CASSFGTAPNQPQHF. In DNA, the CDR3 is TGCGCCAGCAGCTTCGGGACTGCTCCCAATCAGCCCCAGCATTTT.

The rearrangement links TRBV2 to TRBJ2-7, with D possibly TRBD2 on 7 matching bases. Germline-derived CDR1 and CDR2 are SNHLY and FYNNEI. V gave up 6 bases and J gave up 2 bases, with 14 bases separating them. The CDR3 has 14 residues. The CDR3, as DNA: TGTGCCAGCAGGTCGAGGGGGACTACCTACGAGCAGTACTTC. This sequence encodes CASRSRGTTYEQYF.

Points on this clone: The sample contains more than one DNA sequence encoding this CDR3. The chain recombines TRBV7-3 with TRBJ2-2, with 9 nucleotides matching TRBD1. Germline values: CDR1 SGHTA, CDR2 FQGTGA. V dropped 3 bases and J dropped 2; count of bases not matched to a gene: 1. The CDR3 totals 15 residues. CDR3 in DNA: TGTGCCAGCAGCTTGGGACAGGGTAACACCGGGGAGCTGTTTTTT. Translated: CASSLGQGNTGELFF.

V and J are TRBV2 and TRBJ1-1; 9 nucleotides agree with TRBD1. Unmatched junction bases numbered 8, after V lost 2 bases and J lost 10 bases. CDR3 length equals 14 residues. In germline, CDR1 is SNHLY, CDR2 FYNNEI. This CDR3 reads CASSELGQGGGAFF. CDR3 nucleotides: TGTGCCAGCAGTGAATTGGGACAGGGCGGAGGAGCTTTCTTT.

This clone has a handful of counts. Here the CDR3 reads CASSKGVAGDTDTQYF. The CDR3 region has the DNA TGTGCCAGCAGCAAAGGAGTCGCGGGAGACACAGATACGCAGTATTTT. This chain links TRBV21-1 with TRBJ2-3; no DNA check was done on the table's D call, TRBD2. TRBV21-1 is assigned pseudogene status. The CDR3 runs to 16 residues.

The CDR3 DNA is TGTGCCAGCTCACCTATGTGGGAGGCCTACACTGAAGCTTTCTTT. Translated: CASSPMWEAYTEAFF. The J gene is TRBJ1-1, the V gene TRBV18, with no clear D. Per the germline V gene, CDR1 is KGHSH and CDR2 is LQKENI. The CDR3 extends over 15 amino acids. Trimming shortened V by 3 bases and J by 3 bases, and 14 bases separated the two germline ends.

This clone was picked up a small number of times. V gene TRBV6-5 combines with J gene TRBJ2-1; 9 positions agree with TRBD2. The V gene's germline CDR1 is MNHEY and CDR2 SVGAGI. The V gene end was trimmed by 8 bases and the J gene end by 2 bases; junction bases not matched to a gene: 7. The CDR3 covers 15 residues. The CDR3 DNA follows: TGTGCCAGCCGGAAGACTAGCGGAACCTACAATGAGCAGTTCTTC. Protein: CASRKTSGTYNEQFF.

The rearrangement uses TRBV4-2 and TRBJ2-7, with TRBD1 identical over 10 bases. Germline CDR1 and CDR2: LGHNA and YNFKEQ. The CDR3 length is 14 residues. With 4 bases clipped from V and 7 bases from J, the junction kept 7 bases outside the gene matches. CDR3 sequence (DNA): TGTGCCAGCAGCCCCGACAGGGGGCCCACGGAGCAGTACTTC. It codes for CASSPDRGPTEQYF.

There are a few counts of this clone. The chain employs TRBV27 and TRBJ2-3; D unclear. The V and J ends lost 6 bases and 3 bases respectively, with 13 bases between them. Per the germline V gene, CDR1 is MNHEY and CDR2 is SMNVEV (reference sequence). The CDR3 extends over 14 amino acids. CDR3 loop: CASSRYAGTDTQYF. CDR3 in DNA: TGTGCCAGCAGCCGTTATGCCGGTACAGATACGCAGTATTTT.

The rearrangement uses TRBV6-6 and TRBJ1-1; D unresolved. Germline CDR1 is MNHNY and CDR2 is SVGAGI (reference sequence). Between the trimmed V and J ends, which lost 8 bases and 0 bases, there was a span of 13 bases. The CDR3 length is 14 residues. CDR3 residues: CASRRRPLNTEAFF. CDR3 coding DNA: TGTGCCAGCCGCCGGAGGCCATTGAACACTGAAGCTTTCTTT.

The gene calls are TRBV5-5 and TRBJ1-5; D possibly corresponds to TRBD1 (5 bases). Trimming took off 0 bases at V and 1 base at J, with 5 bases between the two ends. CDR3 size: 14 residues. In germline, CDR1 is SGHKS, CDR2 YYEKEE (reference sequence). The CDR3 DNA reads TGTGCCAGCAGCTTGGACAGGAGCAATCAGCCCCAGCATTTT. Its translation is CASSLDRSNQPQHF.

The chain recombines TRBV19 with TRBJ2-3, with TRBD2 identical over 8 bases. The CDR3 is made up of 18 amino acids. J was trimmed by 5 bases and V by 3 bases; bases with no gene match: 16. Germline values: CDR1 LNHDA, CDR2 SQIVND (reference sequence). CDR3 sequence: CASSILGLALKTGDTQYF. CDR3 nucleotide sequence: TGTGCCAGTAGTATCCTAGGACTAGCCCTTAAGACAGGAGATACGCAGTATTTT.

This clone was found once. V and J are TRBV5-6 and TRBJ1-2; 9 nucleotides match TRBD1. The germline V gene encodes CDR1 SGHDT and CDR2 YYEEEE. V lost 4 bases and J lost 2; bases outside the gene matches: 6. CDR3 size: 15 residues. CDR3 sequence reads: CASSGADRGNYGYTF. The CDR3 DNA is TGTGCCAGCAGCGGAGCGGACAGGGGCAACTATGGCTACACCTTC.

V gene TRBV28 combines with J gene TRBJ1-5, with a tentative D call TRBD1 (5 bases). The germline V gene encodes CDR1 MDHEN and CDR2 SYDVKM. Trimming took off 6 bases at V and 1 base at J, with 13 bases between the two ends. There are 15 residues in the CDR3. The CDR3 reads CASSQAQGSNQPQHF. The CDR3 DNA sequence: TGTGCCAGCAGCCAGGCCCAGGGAAGCAATCAGCCCCAGCATTTT. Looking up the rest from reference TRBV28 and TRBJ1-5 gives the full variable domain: DVKVTQSSRYLVKRTGEKVFLECVQDMDHENMFWYRQDPGLGLRLIYFSYDVKMKEKGDIPEGYSVSREKKERFSLILESASTNQTSMYLCASSQAQGSNQPQHFGDGTRLSIL.

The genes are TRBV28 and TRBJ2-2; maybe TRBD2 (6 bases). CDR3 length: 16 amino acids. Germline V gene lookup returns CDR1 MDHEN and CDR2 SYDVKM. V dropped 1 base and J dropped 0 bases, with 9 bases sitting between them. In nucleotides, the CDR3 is TGTGCCAGCAGTTTATCGGTAGCGGCGAACACCGGGGAGCTGTTTTTT. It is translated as CASSLSVAANTGELFF. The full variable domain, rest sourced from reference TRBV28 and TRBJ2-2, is DVKVTQSSRYLVKRTGEKVFLECVQDMDHENMFWYRQDPGLGLRLIYFSYDVKMKEKGDIPEGYSVSREKKERFSLILESASTNQTSMYLCASSLSVAANTGELFFGEGSRLTVL.

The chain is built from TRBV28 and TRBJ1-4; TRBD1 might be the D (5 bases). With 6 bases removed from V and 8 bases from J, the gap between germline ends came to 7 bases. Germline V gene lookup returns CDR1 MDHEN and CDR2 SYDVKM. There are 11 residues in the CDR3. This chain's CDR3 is CASSPGEKLFF. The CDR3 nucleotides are TGTGCCAGCAGCCCAGGGGAAAAACTGTTTTTT.

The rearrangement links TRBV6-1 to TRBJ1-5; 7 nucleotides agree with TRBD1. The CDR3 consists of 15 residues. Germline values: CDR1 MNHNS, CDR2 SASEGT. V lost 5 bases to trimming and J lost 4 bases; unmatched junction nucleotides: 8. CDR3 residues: CASSTQTGINQPQHF. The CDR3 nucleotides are TGTGCCAGCAGTACCCAGACAGGGATTAATCAGCCCCAGCATTTT.

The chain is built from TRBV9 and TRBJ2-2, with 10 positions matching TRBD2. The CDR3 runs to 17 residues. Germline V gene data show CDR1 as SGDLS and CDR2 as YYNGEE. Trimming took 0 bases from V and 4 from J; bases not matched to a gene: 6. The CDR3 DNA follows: TGTGCCAGCAGCGTAGACCCTAGCGGGAGCCCCACCGGGGAGCTGTTTTTT. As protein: CASSVDPSGSPTGELFF.

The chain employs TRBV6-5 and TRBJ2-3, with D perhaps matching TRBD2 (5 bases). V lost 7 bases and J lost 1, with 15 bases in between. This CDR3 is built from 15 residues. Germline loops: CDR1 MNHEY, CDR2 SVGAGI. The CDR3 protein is CASTEARAGTDTQYF. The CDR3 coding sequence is TGTGCCAGCACCGAGGCGCGGGCCGGCACAGATACGCAGTATTTT.

Here the CDR3 reads CASSPDREAGNTIYF. CDR3 bases: TGTGCCAGCAGCCCAGACAGGGAGGCTGGAAACACCATATATTTT. The chain joins TRBV7-8 to TRBJ1-3, with 7 bases aligning to TRBD1. Per germline, CDR1 SGHVS and CDR2 FQNEAQ. The ends lost 5 bases at V and 2 bases at J; junction bases unmatched: 6. The CDR3 has 15 residues.